This T cell receptor (beta chain) was obtained from a study of response to subunit inactivated influenza vaccine (dated by TCRdb to between 2018 and 2020). Looking at the study overall: Deep quantitative T cell receptor repertoire profiling was used in the study to track responses to a trivalent subunit inactivated influenza vaccine.

Library prep was done by RT-PCR. The sequencing machine was an Illumina HiSeq 2500. TCRdb handled the public reads itself, with Q25 trimming in fastp and clone calling in MiXCR, and kept productive beta chains. Every distinct CDR3 protein forms one entry, paired with its most common genes and DNA. The sample records more than 450,000 distinct CDR3 sequences, approximately 7.7% of which are singletons. Of the sample, about an eighth is held by the ten largest clones. The CDR3 covers 14 residues, taking in both the cysteine and the phenylalanine. Only CDR3 DNA is held: 42 bases, read in frame from base 1. V was cut back by 1 base and J by 5 bases, leaving a gap of 12 bases between them. The CDR1 and CDR2 encoded by the germline V gene are LGHNA and YSLEER. About this clonotype: What this receptor recognizes is not known. Per-base qualities were not stored, and no clone one base away is much larger.

Results and caveats for the whole study, not just this receptor: It was suggested by the authors that each seasonal influenza vaccination may recruit only a limited number of new T cells.

This sample comprised PBMCs from blood, obtained about 24 months after vaccination. The sequence was collected from a man aged 50-75 years who received an inactivated influenza vaccine. Donor details come from another sample of the same person, matched by shared clones. The chain couples TRBV4-3 to TRBJ2-7, with TRBD2 perhaps the D gene, on 5 matching bases. Here the CDR3 is given as CASSQGGRDDEQYF. The DNA sequence is given as TGCGCCAGCAGCCAAGGTGGGAGAGATGACGAGCAGTACTTC.